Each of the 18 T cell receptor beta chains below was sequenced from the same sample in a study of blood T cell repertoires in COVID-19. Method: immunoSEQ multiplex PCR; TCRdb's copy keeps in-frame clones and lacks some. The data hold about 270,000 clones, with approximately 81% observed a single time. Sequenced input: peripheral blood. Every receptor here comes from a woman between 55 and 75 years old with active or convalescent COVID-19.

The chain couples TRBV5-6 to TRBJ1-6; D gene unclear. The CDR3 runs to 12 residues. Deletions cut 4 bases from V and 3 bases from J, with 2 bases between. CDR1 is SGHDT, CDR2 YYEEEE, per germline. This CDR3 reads CASSLYNSPLHF. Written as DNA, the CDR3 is TGTGCCAGCAGCCTCTATAATTCACCCCTCCACTTT.

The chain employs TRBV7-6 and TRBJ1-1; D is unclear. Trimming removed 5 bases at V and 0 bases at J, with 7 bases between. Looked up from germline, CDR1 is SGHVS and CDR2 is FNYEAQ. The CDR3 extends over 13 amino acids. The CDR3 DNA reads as TGTGCCAGCAGCCCCAGATTGAACACTGAAGCTTTCTTT. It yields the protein CASSPRLNTEAFF.

The CDR3 DNA reads TGCGCCAGCAGCGTACAGGGGGCGAACACTGAAGCTTTCTTT. Translation: CASSVQGANTEAFF. This chain joins TRBV5-1 and TRBJ1-1; 9 bases map to TRBD1. The CDR3 is made up of 14 amino acids. The V gene's germline CDR1 is SGHRS and CDR2 YFSETQ. Trimming cost V 4 bases and J 1 base; bases outside gene matches: 2.

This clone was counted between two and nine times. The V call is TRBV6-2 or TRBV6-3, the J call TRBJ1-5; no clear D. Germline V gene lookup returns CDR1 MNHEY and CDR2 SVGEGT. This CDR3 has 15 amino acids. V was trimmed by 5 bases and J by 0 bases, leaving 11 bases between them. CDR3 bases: TGTGCCAGCAGTACAGTGAGGGTTAGCAATCAGCCCCAGCATTTT. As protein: CASSTVRVSNQPQHF.

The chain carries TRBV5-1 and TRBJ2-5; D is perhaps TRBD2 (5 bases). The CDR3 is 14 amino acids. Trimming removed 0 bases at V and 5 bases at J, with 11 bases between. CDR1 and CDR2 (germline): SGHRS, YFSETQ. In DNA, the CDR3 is TGCGCCAGCAGCTTGGTGACGGGGAAGGAGACCCAGTACTTC. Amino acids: CASSLVTGKETQYF.

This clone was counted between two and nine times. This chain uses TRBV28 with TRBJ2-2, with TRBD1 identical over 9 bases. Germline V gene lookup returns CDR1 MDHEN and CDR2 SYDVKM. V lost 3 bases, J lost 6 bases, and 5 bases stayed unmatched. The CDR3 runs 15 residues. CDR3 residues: CASSLTGGAAGELFF. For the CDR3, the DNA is TGTGCCAGCAGTTTGACAGGGGGAGCGGCCGGGGAGCTGTTTTTT.

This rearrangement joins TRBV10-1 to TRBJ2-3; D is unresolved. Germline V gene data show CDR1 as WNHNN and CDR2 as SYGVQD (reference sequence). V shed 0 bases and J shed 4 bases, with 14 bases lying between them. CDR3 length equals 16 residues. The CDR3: CASSESGGTAADTQYF. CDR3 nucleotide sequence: TGCGCCAGCAGTGAGTCAGGCGGAACCGCCGCAGATACGCAGTATTTT.

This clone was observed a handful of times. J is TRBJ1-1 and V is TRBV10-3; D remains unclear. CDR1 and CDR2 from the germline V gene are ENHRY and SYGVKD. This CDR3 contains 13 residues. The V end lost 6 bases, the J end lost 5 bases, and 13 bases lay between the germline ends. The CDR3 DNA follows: TGTGCCATCAGAGGTCCGGTGAGGACTGAAGCTTTCTTT. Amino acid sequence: CAIRGPVRTEAFF.

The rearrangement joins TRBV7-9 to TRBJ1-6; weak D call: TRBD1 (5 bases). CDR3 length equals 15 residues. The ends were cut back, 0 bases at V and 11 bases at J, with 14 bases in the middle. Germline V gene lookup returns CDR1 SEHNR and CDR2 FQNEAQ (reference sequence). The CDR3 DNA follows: TGTGCCAGCAGCTTAGCGGGGGGGTCCAGGGCACCCCTCCACTTT. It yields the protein CASSLAGGSRAPLHF.

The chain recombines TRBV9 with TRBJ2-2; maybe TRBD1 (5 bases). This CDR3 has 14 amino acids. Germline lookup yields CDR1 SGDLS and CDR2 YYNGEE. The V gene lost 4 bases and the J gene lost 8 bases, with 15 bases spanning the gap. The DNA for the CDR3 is TGTGCCAGCAGCCTTTCGACAGAGTATGGGGAGCTGTTTTTT. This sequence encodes CASSLSTEYGELFF. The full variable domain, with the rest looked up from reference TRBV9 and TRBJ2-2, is DSGVTQTPKHLITATGQRVTLRCSPRSGDLSVYWYQQSLDQGLQFLIQYYNGEERAKGNILERFSAQQFPDLHSELNLSSLELGDSALYFCASSLSTEYGELFFGEGSRLTVL.

The CDR3 nucleotides are TGTGCCAGCAGGGGGAGGGTTAATTCACCCCTCCACTTT. Translating gives CASRGRVNSPLHF. V and J are TRBV11-2 and TRBJ1-6; no clear D gene. CDR1 and CDR2 from the germline V gene are SGHAT and FQNNGV. Trimming took off 6 bases at V and 6 bases at J, with 9 bases between the two ends. The CDR3 is 13 residues long.

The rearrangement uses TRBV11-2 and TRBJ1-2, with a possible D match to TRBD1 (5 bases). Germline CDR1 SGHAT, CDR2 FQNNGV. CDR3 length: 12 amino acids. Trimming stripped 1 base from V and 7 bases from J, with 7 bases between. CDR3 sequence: CASSLAGGGYTF. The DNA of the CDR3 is TGTGCCAGCAGCTTAGCGGGGGGTGGCTACACCTTC.

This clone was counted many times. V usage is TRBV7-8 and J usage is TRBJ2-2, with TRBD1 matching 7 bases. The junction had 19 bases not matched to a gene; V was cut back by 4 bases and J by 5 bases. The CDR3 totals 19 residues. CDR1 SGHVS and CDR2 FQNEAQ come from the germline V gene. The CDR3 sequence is CASSSRGGQGQFSTGELFF. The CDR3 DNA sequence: TGTGCCAGCAGCTCCCGGGGTGGGCAGGGACAGTTTTCAACCGGGGAGCTGTTTTTT.

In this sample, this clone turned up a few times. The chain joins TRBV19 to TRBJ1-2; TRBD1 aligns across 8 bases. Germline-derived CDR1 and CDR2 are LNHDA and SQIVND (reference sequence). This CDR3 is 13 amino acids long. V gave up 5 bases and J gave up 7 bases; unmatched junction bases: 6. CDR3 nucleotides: TGTGCCAGTAGTCACGGGACAGGCTCTGGCTACACCTTC. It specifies CASSHGTGSGYTF.

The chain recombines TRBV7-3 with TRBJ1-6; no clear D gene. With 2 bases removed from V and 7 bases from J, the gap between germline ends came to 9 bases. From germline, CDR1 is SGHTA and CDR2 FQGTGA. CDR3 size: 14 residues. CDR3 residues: CASSLLQVNSPLHF. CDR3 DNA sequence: TGTGCCAGCAGCTTACTTCAGGTCAATTCACCCCTCCACTTT.

The CDR3 DNA reads TGTGCCAGCAGCACATGTGACACCGGGACTTCTAACTATGGCTACACCTTC. This translates into CASSTCDTGTSNYGYTF. This sequence joins TRBV21-1 and TRBJ1-2. TRBV21-1 is listed as a pseudogene. CDR3 length: 17 amino acids.

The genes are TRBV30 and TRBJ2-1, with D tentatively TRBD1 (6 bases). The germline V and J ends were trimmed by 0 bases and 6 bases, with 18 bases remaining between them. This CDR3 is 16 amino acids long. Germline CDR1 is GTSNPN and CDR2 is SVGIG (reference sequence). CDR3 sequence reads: CAWSVITGNPSNEQFF. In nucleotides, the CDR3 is TGTGCCTGGAGTGTGATAACAGGGAACCCTTCCAATGAGCAGTTCTTC.

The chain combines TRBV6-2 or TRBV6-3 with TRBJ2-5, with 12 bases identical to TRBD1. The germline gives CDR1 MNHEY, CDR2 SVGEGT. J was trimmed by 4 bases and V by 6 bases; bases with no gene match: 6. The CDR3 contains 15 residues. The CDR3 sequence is CASSWGQGARETQYF. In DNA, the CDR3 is TGTGCCAGCAGCTGGGGACAGGGGGCGCGAGAGACCCAGTACTTC.